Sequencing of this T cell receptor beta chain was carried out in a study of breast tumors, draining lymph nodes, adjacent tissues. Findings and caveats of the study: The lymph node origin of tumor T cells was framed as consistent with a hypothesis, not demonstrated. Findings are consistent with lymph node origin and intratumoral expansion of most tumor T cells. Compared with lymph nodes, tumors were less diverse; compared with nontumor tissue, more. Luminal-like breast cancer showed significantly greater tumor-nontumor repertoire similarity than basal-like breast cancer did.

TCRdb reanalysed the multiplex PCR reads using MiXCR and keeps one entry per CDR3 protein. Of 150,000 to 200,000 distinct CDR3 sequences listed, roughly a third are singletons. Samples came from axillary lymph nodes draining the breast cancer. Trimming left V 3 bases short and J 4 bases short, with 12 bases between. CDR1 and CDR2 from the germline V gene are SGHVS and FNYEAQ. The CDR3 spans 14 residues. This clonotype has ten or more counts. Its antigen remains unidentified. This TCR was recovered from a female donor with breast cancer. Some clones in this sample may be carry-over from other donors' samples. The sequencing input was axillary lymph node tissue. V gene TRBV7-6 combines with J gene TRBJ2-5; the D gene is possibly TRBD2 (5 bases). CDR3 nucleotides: TGTGCCAGCAGCTTCCCTACTAGTGTAGAGACCCAGTACTTC. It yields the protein CASSFPTSVETQYF.